The subject of this entry is one TCR beta chain. Measured with immunoSEQ multiplex PCR; TCRdb has only the in-frame clones, and not every one. The repertoire has around 13,000 clones, around four fifths of them found once; the top ten carry 11%. The V end was cut by 7 bases, the J end by 3 bases, with 15 bases between. The CDR3 consists of 14 residues. CDR1 MNHNS and CDR2 SASEGT come from the germline V gene. This sample is part of a study of technical replicates of blood from several donors. The sequence was collected from a human donor in good health. The sample was PBMCs. V usage is TRBV6-1 and J usage is TRBJ2-5; D perhaps matches TRBD1 (5 bases). The CDR3 sequence is CASTAGHHEETQYF. The CDR3 DNA sequence: TGTGCCAGCACCGCAGGGCACCACGAAGAGACCCAGTACTTC.